This T cell receptor beta chain came from a study of blood T cell repertoires in COVID-19. Study context: Samples taken during acute and convalescent COVID-19 were collected in the United States, Italy and Spain.

The ends were cut back, 0 bases at V and 1 base at J, with 3 bases in the middle. This CDR3 is 13 amino acids long. Germline loops: CDR1 MNHEY, CDR2 SVGAGI. About this clone: This sample includes further DNA sequences coding for the same CDR3.

As handled by the study authors: The assay estimated nucleated cells by amplifying reference gene primers. Here immunoSEQ multiplex PCR was the method, and the copy in TCRdb shows in-frame clones only, minus some. The DNA gave D and trimming, while V, J and clone size come from that table. Among tens of thousands of clones, approximately 90% were seen once, and the ten largest hold approximately 15%. This clonotype was sampled from a male donor with acute or convalescent COVID-19. The sequencing input was peripheral blood. The chain recombines TRBV6-5 with TRBJ1-1; D not resolved. This CDR3 reads CASSYSRNTEAFF. DNA for the CDR3: TGTGCCAGCAGTTACTCGAGGAACACTGAAGCTTTCTTT.